This T cell receptor (beta chain) was sequenced in a study of T cell responses to AZD1222 COVID-19 vaccine. The table came from immunoSEQ multiplex PCR; TCRdb's copy has only in-frame clones and leaves some out. In the table there are 90,000 to 110,000 clones, about 88% of which are singletons. The clonotype was recovered from an adult in good health. The sample was peripheral blood, taken on day 0 of AZD1222 vaccination.

This CDR3 reads CASSVTGSYYNEQFF. The CDR3 DNA follows: TGTGCCAGCAGCGTAACCGGGAGCTACTACAATGAGCAGTTCTTC. V gene TRBV9 combines with J gene TRBJ2-1; D is possibly TRBD2 (6 bases). Germline V lookup: CDR1 SGDLS, CDR2 YYNGEE. The CDR3 is 15 residues long. Trimming removed 1 base at V and 3 bases at J, with 11 bases between.